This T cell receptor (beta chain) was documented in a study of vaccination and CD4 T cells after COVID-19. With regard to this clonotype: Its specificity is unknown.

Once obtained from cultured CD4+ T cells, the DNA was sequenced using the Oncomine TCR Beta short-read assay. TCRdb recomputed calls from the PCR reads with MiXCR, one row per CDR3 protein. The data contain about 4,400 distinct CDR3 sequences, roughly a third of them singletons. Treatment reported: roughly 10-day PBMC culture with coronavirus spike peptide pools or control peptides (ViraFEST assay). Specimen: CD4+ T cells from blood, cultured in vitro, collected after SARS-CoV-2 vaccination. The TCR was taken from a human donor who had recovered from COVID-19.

The chain's CDR3 is CASSLRRLAGVYNEQFF. For the CDR3, the DNA is TGTGCCAGCAGCCTCCGGCGCCTAGCGGGAGTTTACAATGAGCAGTTCTTC. V is TRBV7-9 and J is TRBJ2-1; 10 nucleotides line up with TRBD2. From germline, CDR1 is SEHNR and CDR2 FQNEAQ (reference sequence). There are 17 residues in the CDR3. J lost 4 bases, V lost 5 bases, and 11 bases had no gene match.